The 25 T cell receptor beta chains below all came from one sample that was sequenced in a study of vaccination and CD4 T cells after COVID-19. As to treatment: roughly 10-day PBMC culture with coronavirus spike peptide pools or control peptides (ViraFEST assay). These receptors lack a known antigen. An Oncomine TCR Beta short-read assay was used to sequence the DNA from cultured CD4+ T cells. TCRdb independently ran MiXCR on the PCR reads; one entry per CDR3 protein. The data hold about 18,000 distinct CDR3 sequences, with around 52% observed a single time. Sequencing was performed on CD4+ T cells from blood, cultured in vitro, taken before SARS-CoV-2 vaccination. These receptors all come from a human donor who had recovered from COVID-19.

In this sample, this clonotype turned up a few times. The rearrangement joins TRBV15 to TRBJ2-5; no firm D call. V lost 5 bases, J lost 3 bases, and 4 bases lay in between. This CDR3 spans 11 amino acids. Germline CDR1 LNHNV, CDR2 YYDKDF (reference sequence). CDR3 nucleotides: TGTGCCACCAGCCGGGAAGAGACCCAGTACTTC. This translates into CATSREETQYF.

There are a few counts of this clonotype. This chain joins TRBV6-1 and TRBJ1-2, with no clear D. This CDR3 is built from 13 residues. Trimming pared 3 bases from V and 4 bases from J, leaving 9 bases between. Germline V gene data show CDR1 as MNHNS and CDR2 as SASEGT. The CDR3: CASSDRGFYGYTF. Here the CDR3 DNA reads TGTGCCAGCAGTGATCGGGGATTCTATGGCTACACCTTC.

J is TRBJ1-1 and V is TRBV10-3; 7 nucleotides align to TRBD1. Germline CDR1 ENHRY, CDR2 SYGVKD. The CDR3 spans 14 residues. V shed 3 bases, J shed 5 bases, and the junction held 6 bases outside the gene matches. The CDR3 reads CAISDATGNTEAFF. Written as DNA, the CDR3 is TGTGCCATCAGTGATGCGACAGGGAATACTGAAGCTTTCTTT.

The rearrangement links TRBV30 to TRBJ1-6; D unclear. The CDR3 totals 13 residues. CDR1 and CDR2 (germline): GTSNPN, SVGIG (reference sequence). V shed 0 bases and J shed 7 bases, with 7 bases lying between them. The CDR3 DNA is TGTGCCTGGAGTGTAGACCAAAATTCACCCCTCCACTTT. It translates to CAWSVDQNSPLHF.

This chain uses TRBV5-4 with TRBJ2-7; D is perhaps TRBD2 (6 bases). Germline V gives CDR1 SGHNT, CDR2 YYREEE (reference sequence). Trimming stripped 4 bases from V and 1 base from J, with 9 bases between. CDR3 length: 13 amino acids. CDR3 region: CASSAGGSYEQYF. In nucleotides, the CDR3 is TGTGCCAGCAGCGCCGGGGGTTCCTACGAGCAGTACTTC.

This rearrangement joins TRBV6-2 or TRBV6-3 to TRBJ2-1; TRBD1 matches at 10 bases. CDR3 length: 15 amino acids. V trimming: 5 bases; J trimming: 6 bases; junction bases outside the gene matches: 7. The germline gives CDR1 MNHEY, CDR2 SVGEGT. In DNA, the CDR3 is TGTGCCAGCAGTCCTTTTGGGGACAGGGGCAATGAGCAGTTCTTC. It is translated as CASSPFGDRGNEQFF.

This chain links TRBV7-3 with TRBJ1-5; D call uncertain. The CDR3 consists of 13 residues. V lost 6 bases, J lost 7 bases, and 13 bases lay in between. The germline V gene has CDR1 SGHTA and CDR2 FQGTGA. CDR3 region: CASSTGSGQPQHF. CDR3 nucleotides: TGTGCCAGCAGTACGGGGTCCGGGCAGCCCCAGCATTTT.

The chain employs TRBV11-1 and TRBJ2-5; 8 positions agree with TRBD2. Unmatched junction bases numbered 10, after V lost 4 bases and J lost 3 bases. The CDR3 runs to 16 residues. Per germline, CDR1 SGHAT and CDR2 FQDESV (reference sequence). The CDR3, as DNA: TGTGCCAGCAGCTCACGACTAGCGCCGGGGAAAGAGACCCAGTACTTC. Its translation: CASSSRLAPGKETQYF.

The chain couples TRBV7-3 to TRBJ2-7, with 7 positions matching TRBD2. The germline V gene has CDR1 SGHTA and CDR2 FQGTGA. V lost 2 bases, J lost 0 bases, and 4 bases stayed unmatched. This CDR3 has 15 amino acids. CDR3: CASSLLGGSSYEQYF. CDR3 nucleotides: TGTGCCAGCAGCTTACTCGGGGGGAGCTCCTACGAGCAGTACTTC.

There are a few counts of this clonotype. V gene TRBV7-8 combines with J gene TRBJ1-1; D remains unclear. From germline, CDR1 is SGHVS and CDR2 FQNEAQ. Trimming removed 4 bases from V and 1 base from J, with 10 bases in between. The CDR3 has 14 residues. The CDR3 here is CASSSRLGNTEAFF. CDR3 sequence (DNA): TGTGCCAGCAGCTCCAGGTTAGGGAACACTGAAGCTTTCTTT.

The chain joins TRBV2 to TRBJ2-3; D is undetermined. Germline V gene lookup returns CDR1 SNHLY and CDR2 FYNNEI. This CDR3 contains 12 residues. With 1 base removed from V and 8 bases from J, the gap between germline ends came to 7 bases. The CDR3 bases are TGTGCCAGCAGTGAAGGGAAGGCTACGCAGTATTTT. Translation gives CASSEGKATQYF. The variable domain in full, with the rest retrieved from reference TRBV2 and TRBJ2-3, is EPEVTQTPSHQVTQMGQEVILRCVPISNHLYFYWYRQILGQKVEFLVSFYNNEISEKSEIFDDQFSVERPDGSNFTLKIRSTKLEDSAMYFCASSEGKATQYFGPGTRLTVL.

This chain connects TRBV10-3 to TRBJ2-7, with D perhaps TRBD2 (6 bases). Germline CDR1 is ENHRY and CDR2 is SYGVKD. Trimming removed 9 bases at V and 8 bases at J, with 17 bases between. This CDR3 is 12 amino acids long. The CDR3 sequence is CAIGRGLYKQYF. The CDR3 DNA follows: TGTGCCATAGGTCGGGGGTTGTACAAGCAGTACTTC.

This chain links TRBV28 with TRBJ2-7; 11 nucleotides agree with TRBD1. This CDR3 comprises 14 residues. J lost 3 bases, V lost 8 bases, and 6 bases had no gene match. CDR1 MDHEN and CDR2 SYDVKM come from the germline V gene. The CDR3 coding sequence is TGTGCCAGCCGGACAGGGGGCTATTACTACGAGCAGTACTTC. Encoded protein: CASRTGGYYYEQYF.

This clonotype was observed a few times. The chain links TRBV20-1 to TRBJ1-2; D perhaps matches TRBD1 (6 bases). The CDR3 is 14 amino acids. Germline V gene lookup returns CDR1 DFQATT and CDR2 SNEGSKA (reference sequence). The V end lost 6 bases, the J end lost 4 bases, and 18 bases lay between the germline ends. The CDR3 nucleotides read TGCAGTGCAAGGGGGGCAGGGACCAGCTATGGCTACACCTTC. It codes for CSARGAGTSYGYTF.

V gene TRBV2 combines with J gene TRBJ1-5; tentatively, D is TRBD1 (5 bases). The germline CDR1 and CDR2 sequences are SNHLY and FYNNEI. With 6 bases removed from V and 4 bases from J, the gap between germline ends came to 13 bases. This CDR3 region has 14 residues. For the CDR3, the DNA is TGTGCCAGCAGGGACACCTTAGCAAATCAGCCCCAGCATTTT. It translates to CASRDTLANQPQHF.

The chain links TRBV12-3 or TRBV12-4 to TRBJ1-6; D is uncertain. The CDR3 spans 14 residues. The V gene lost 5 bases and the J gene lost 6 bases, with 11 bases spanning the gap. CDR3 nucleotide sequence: TGTGCCAGCAGTAGAACCCGAGTTAATTCACCCCTCCACTTT. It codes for CASSRTRVNSPLHF.

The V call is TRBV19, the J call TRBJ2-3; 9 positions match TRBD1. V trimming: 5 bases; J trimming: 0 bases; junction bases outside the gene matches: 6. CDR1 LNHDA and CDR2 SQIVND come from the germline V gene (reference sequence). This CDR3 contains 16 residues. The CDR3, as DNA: TGTGCCAGTAGTCCCCATGGGACAGGGAGCACAGATACGCAGTATTTT. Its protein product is CASSPHGTGSTDTQYF.

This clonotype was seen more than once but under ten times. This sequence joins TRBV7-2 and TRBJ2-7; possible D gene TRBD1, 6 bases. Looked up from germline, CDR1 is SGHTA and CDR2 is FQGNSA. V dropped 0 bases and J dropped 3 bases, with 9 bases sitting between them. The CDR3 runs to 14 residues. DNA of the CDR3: TGTGCCAGCAGCTTAGCCTTAGGGGGCTACGAGCAGTACTTC. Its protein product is CASSLALGGYEQYF.

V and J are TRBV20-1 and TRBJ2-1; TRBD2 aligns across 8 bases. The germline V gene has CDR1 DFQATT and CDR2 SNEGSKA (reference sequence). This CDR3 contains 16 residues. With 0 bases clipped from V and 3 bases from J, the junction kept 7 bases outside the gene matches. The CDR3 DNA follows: TGCAGTGCTAGAGATGCCGGTCGGGGGGGCTACAATGAGCAGTTCTTC. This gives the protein CSARDAGRGGYNEQFF.

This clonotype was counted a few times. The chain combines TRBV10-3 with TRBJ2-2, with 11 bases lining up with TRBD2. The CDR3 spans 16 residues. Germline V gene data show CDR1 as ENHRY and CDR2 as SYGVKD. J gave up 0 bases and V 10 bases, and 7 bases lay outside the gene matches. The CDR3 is CATSGGITANTGELFF. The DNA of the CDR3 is TGTGCCACTAGCGGGGGGATCACAGCGAACACCGGGGAGCTGTTTTTT.

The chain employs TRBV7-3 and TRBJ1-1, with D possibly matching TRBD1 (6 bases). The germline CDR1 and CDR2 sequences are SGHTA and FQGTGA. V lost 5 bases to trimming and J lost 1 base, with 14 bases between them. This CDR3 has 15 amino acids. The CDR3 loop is CASSPSTGSNTEAFF. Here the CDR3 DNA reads TGTGCCAGCAGCCCCTCGACAGGATCGAACACTGAAGCTTTCTTT.

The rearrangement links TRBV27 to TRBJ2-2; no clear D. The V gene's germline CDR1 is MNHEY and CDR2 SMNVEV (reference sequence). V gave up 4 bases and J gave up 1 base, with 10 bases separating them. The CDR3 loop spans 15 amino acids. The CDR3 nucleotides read TGTGCCAGCAGTTGGGGATGGCAGAACACCGGGGAGCTGTTTTTT. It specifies CASSWGWQNTGELFF.

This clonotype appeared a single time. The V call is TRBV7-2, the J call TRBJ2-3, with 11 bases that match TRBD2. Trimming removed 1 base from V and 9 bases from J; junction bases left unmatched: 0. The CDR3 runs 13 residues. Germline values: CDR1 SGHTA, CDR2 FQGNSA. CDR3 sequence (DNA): TGTGCCAGCAGCTTAGGACTAGCGGGGACGCAGTATTTT. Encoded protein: CASSLGLAGTQYF. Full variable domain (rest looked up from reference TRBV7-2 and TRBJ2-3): GAGVSQSPSNKVTEKGKDVELRCDPISGHTALYWYRQSLGQGLEFLIYFQGNSAPDKSGLPSDRFSAERTGGSVSTLTIQRTQQEDSAVYLCASSLGLAGTQYFGPGTRLTVL.

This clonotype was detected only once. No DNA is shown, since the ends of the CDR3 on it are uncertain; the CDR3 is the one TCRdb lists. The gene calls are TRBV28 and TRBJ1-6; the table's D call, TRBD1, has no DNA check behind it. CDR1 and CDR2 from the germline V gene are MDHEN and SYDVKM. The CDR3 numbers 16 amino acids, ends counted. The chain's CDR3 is CASSSSGQILMRPLHF.

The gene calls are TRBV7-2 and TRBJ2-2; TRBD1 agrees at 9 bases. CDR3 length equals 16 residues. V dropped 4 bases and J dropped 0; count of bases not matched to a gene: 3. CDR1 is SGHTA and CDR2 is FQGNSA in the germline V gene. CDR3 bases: TGTGCCAGCAGCTCACAGGGGGCTGCGAACACCGGGGAGCTGTTTTTT. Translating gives CASSSQGAANTGELFF.